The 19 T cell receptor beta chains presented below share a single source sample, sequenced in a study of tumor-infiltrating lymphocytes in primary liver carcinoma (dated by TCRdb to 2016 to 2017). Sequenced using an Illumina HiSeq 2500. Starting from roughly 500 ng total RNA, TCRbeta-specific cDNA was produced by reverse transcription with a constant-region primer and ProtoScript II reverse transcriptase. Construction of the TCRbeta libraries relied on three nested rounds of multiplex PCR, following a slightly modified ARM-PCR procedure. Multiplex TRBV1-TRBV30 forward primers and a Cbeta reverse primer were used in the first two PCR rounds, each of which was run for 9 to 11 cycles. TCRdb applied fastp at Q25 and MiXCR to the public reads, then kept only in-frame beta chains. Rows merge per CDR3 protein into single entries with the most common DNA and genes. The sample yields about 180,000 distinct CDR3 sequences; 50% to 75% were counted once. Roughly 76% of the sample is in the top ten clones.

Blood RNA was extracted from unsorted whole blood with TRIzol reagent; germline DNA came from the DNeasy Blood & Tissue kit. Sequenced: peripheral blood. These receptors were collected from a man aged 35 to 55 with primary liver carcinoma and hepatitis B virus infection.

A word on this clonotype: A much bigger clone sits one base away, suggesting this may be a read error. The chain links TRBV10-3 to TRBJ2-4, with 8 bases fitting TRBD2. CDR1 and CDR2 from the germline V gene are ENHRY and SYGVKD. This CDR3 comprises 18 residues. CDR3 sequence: CAISESGAGAGTKSIQYF. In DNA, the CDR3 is TGTGCCATCAGTGAGTCCGGAGCGGGAGCGGGGACCAAAAGCATTCAGTACTTC.

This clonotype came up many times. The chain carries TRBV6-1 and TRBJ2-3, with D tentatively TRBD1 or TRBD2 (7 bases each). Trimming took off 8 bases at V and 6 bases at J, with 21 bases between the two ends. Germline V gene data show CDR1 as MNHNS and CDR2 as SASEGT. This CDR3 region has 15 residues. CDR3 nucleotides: TGTGCCAGCGCCAAGAGCCCCCAGGGGGGGGATACGCAGTATTTT. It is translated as CASAKSPQGGDTQYF.

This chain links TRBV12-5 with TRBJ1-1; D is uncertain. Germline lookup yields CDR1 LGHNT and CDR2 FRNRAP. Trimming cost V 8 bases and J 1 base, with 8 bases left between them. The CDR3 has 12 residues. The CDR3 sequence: CASSSGNTEAFF. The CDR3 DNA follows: TGTGCTAGTAGTTCCGGGAACACTGAAGCTTTCTTT.

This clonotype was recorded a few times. CDR3 region: CAWTGTGGNQPQHF. DNA for the CDR3: TGTGCCTGGACCGGGACAGGGGGCAATCAGCCCCAGCATTTT. The V and J genes are TRBV30 and TRBJ1-5; the match to TRBD1 covers 10 bases. CDR1 is GTSNPN and CDR2 is SVGIG in the germline V gene (reference sequence). V dropped 4 bases and J dropped 2; count of bases not matched to a gene: 2. The CDR3 runs to 14 residues.

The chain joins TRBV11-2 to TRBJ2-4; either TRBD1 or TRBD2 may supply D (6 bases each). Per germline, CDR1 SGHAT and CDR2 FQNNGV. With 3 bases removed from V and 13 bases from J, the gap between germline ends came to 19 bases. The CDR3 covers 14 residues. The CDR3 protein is CASSLSRGGNTQYF. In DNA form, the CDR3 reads TGTGCCAGCAGCTTGAGCAGGGGAGGAAACACCCAGTACTTC.

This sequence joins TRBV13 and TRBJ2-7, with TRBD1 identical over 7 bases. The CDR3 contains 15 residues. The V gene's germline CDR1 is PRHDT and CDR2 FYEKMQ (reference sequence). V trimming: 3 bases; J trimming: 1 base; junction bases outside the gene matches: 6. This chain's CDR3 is CASSFRGRGSYEQYF. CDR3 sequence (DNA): TGTGCCAGCAGCTTTAGGGGGCGCGGATCCTACGAGCAGTACTTC.

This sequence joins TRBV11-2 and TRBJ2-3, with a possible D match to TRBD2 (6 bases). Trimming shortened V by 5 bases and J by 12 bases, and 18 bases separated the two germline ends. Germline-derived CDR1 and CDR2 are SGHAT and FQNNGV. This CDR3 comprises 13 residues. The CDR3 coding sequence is TGTGCCAGCAGCCTCGGGAGAAGCACAGCTCAGTATTTT. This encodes CASSLGRSTAQYF.

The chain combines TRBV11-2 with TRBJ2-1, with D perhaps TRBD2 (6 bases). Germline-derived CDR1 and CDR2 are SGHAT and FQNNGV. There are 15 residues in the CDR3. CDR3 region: CARSLTGGGGRNQFF. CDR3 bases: TGTGCTAGAAGCTTAACCGGGGGTGGTGGGCGGAATCAGTTCTTC.

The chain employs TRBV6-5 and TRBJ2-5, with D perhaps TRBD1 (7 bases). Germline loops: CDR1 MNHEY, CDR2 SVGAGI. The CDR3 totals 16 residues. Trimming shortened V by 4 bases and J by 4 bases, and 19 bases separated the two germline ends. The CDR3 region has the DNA TGTGCCAGCAGTTCCCGTACGGAGGGGGCCGGAGAGACCCAGTACTTC. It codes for CASSSRTEGAGETQYF.

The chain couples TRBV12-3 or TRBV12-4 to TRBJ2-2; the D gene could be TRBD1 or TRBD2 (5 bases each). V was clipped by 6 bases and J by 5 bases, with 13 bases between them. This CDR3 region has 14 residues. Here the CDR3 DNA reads TGTGCCAGCAGGACAACCGAGGGGACCGGGGAGCTGTTTTTT. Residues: CASRTTEGTGELFF.

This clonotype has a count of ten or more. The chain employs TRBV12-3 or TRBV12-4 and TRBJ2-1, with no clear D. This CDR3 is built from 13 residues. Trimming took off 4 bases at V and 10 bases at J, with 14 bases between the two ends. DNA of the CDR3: TGTGCCAGCAGTTCCGGATTTATCCCGGAGCAGTTCTTC. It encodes CASSSGFIPEQFF.

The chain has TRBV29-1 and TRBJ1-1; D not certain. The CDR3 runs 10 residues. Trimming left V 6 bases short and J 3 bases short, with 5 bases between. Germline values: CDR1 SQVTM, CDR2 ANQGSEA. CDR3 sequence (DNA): TGCAGCGTACTTGACACTGAAGCTTTCTTT. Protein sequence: CSVLDTEAFF.

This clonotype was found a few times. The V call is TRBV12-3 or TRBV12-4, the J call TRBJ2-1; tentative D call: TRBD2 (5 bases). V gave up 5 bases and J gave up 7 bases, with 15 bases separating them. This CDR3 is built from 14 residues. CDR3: CASSDVGSFNEQFF. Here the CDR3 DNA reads TGTGCCAGCAGTGACGTTGGGAGTTTTAATGAGCAGTTCTTC.

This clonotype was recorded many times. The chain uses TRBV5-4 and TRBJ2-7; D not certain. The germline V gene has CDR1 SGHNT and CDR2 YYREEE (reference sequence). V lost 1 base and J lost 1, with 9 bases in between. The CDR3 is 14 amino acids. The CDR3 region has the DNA TGTGCCAGCAGCTTGTCTGGGAAATCCTACGAGCAGTACTTC. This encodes CASSLSGKSYEQYF. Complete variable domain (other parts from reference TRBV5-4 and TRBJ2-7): ETGVTQSPTHLIKTRGQQVTLRCSSQSGHNTVSWYQQALGQGPQFIFQYYREEENGRGNFPPRFSGLQFPNYSSELNVNALELDDSALYLCASSLSGKSYEQYFGPGTRLTVT.

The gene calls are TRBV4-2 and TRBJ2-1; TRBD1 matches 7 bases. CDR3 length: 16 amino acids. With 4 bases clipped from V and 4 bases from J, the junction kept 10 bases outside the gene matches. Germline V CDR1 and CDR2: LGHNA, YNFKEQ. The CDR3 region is CASSRERGGAYNEQFF. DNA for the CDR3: TGTGCCAGCAGCCGAGAGAGAGGGGGCGCTTACAATGAGCAGTTCTTC.

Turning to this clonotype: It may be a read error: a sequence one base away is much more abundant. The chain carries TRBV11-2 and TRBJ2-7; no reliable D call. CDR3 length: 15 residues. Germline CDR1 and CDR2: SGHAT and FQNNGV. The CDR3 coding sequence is TGTACCAGCAGCCAGCTTAAGGGCAAGACCTACGAGCAGTACTTC. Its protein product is CTSSQLKGKTYEQYF. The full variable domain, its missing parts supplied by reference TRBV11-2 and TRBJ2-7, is EAGVAQSPRYKIIEKRQSVAFWCNPISGHATLYWYQQILGQGPKLLIQFQNNGVVDDSQLPKDRFSAERLKGVDSTLKIQPAKLEDSAVYLCTSSQLKGKTYEQYFGPGTRLTVT.

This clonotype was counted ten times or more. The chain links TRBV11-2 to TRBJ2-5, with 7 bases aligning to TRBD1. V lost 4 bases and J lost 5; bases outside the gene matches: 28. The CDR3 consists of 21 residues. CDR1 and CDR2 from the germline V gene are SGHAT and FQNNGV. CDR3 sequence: CASSSLVQGSKPTPMRETQYF. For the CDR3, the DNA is TGTGCCAGCAGCTCCCTAGTACAGGGGTCTAAACCAACCCCCATGCGGGAGACCCAGTACTTC. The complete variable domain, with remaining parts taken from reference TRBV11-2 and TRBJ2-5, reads EAGVAQSPRYKIIEKRQSVAFWCNPISGHATLYWYQQILGQGPKLLIQFQNNGVVDDSQLPKDRFSAERLKGVDSTLKIQPAKLEDSAVYLCASSSLVQGSKPTPMRETQYFGPGTRLLVL.

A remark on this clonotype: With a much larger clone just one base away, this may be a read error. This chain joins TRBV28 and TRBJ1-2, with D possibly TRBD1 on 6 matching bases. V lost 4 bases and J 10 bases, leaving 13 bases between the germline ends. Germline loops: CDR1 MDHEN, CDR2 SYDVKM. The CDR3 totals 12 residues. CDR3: CASSSGANDYTF. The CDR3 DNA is TGTGCCAGCAGTTCGGGGGCGAATGACTACACCTTC.

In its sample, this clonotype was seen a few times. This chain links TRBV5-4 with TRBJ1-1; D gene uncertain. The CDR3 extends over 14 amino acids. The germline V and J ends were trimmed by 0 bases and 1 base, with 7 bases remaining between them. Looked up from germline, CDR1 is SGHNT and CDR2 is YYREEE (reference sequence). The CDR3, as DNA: TGTGCCAGCAGCTTGGGAGGTCAGAACACTGAAGCTTTCTTT. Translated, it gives CASSLGGQNTEAFF.